This T cell receptor beta chain originates from a study of T cells in Graves' hyperthyroidism and ophthalmopathy. Patients aged 18 to 65 with hyperthyroidism were newly diagnosed, with duration under 2 months. Each diagnosis drew on symptoms, thyroxine, TRAb, thyroid ultrasound and orbital computed tomography findings. Many counts were recorded for this clonotype. What it binds is unknown. TCR beta CDR3 region amplification was performed from RNA transcripts. Using the HTBI primer set, a first-round RT-PCR was run on the TCR CDR3. TCRdb processed the multiplex PCR reads anew with MiXCR; each CDR3 protein has one entry. The sample has around 500,000 distinct CDR3 sequences, around 13% seen once; the top ten hold roughly 13%. The germline V gene encodes CDR1 MDHEN and CDR2 SYDVKM. Trimming pared 4 bases from V and 2 bases from J, leaving 12 bases between. The CDR3 loop spans 14 amino acids. Broader study findings: The model forecast ophthalmopathy, anticipating it by a median around 6.9 months before onset.

The sample comprised blood. The TCR originated in a woman aged 40 to 50 with Graves' hyperthyroidism. The chain joins TRBV28 to TRBJ2-7; no reliable D call. The DNA for the CDR3 is TGTGCCAGCAGTTCCCTGAGGCAGGCCTACGAGCAGTACTTC. Its translation: CASSSLRQAYEQYF.